The next 30 T cell receptor beta chains were all read from a single sample in a study of T cell responses to AZD1222 COVID-19 vaccine. Profiled with immunoSEQ multiplex PCR; TCRdb holds only in-frame clones, not every one. The sample holds about 150,000 clones; about 88% are singletons and the top ten take 15% to 20%. Sequencing was performed on peripheral blood, taken on day 0 of AZD1222 vaccination. The receptors stem from an adult in good health.

This clone was seen only a few times. The rearrangement uses TRBV2 and TRBJ1-6; the D gene is possibly TRBD1 (6 bases). CDR1 SNHLY and CDR2 FYNNEI come from the germline V gene. This CDR3 has 16 residues. The germline V and J ends were trimmed by 1 base and 4 bases, with 11 bases remaining between them. CDR3 bases: TGTGCCAGCAGTGAAGAGAGGACAGCGTATAATTCACCCCTCCACTTT. It translates to CASSEERTAYNSPLHF.

Concerning this clone itself: Distinct nucleotide sequences in the sample also encode this CDR3. The chain recombines TRBV6-1 with TRBJ1-2, with a weak D call TRBD1 (5 bases). The CDR3 loop spans 14 amino acids. V gave up 2 bases and J gave up 5 bases, with 12 bases separating them. The germline V gene has CDR1 MNHNS and CDR2 SASEGT. This CDR3 reads CASSESQGPYGYTF. The CDR3 nucleotides read TGTGCCAGCAGTGAAAGTCAGGGCCCGTATGGCTACACCTTC.

The chain carries TRBV21-1 and TRBJ1-2. TRBV21-1 is shown as a pseudogene. CDR3 length: 12 residues. The CDR3 DNA reads as TGTGCCAGCAGCAATCGAAGTTATGGCTACACCTTC. It encodes CASSNRSYGYTF.

The gene calls are TRBV6-5 and TRBJ1-6, with 7 bases fitting TRBD1. V lost 9 bases to trimming and J lost 7 bases; unmatched junction nucleotides: 12. This CDR3 contains 15 residues. In germline, CDR1 is MNHEY, CDR2 SVGAGI. The CDR3 region is CASRPRQGGNSPLHF. The DNA of the CDR3 is TGTGCCAGTCGGCCGCGGCAGGGGGGGAATTCACCCCTCCACTTT.

V usage is TRBV19 and J usage is TRBJ1-2; D perhaps matches TRBD1 (5 bases). Trimming removed 8 bases at V and 4 bases at J, with 17 bases between. CDR1 and CDR2 from the germline V gene are LNHDA and SQIVND (reference sequence). CDR3 length: 14 residues. The CDR3 loop is CASQTGEGFYGYTF. In DNA form, the CDR3 reads TGTGCCAGTCAAACCGGGGAGGGGTTCTATGGCTACACCTTC.

This sequence joins TRBV27 and TRBJ2-5; D gene unclear. This CDR3 spans 15 amino acids. V was clipped by 2 bases and J by 2 bases, with 12 bases between them. Germline V CDR1 and CDR2: MNHEY, SMNVEV (reference sequence). The CDR3 DNA reads TGTGCCAGCAGTTTAAAATACAGTTCACAAGAGACCCAGTACTTC. Protein product: CASSLKYSSQETQYF.

The chain joins TRBV28 to TRBJ2-5; D is possibly TRBD2 (7 bases). CDR3 length equals 15 residues. Germline V lookup: CDR1 MDHEN, CDR2 SYDVKM. V was shortened by 6 bases and J by 3 bases, with 17 bases between the two germline ends. The CDR3 region is CASSSDRGAKETQYF. CDR3 in DNA: TGTGCCAGCAGCTCCGATCGGGGGGCTAAAGAGACCCAGTACTTC.

This chain connects TRBV18 to TRBJ2-1, with TRBD2 matching over 7 bases. The CDR3 covers 17 residues. V lost 0 bases and J lost 2; bases outside the gene matches: 7. Germline CDR1 is KGHSH and CDR2 is LQKENI. CDR3 DNA sequence: TGTGCCAGCTCACCACCTCCGGGGGGAGAAACCTACAATGAGCAGTTCTTC. Residues: CASSPPPGGETYNEQFF.

The CDR3, as DNA: TGTGCCAGCAGAGCCGGACAGACTAACTATGGCTACACCTTC. It encodes CASRAGQTNYGYTF. The V gene is TRBV7-9, the J gene TRBJ1-2; perhaps TRBD1 as D (6 bases). The CDR3 is 14 amino acids. Trimming shortened V by 6 bases and J by 0 bases, and 11 bases separated the two germline ends. The V gene's germline CDR1 is SEHNR and CDR2 FQNEAQ (reference sequence).

V and J are TRBV27 and TRBJ2-7; weak D call: TRBD2 (6 bases). V lost 3 bases, J lost 0 bases, and 12 bases lay in between. CDR3 length: 15 residues. The V gene's germline CDR1 is MNHEY and CDR2 SMNVEV (reference sequence). The CDR3 loop reads CASSFKGLTSYEQYF. The DNA of the CDR3 is TGTGCCAGCAGTTTTAAGGGACTGACCTCCTACGAGCAGTACTTC.

The CDR3 region is CASSLTGTNEKLFF. CDR3 nucleotides: TGTGCCAGCAGCTTGACCGGGACTAATGAAAAACTGTTTTTT. V is TRBV5-4 and J is TRBJ1-4, with D unresolved. This CDR3 is 14 amino acids long. V was clipped by 1 base and J by 2 bases, with 6 bases between them. Germline V gives CDR1 SGHNT, CDR2 YYREEE (reference sequence).

J is TRBJ1-1 and V is TRBV5-1; the D is unclear. There are 13 residues in the CDR3. Trimming left V 4 bases short and J 0 bases short, with 7 bases between. Germline lookup yields CDR1 SGHRS and CDR2 YFSETQ. CDR3 region: CASSRGLNTEAFF. In DNA, the CDR3 is TGCGCCAGCAGCCGGGGTTTGAACACTGAAGCTTTCTTT.

The gene calls are TRBV5-1 and TRBJ2-2, with D possibly called TRBD1 or TRBD2 (6 bases each). This CDR3 is built from 17 residues. Germline values: CDR1 SGHRS, CDR2 YFSETQ. Trimming left V 1 base short and J 0 bases short, with 13 bases between. CDR3 in DNA: TGCGCCAGCAGCTTGAGGCCCGGGGGCGCGAACACCGGGGAGCTGTTTTTT. Its protein is CASSLRPGGANTGELFF. Using reference TRBV5-1 and TRBJ2-2 for the parts outside the CDR3, the full variable domain is KAGVTQTPRYLIKTRGQQVTLSCSPISGHRSVSWYQQTPGQGLQFLFEYFSETQRNKGNFPGRFSGRQFSNSRSEMNVSTLELGDSALYLCASSLRPGGANTGELFFGEGSRLTVL.

V usage is TRBV6-5 and J usage is TRBJ1-5; D is unclear. Germline CDR1 and CDR2: MNHEY and SVGAGI. V was clipped by 4 bases and J by 10 bases, with 11 bases between them. This CDR3 has 12 amino acids. For the CDR3, the DNA is TGTGCCAGCAGTTCTCCCGCAGGACCCCAGCATTTT. Translation: CASSSPAGPQHF.

This clone was seen just once. CDR3 region: CATSEGWDTEAFF. DNA of the CDR3: TGTGCCACAAGTGAAGGGTGGGACACTGAAGCTTTCTTT. V is TRBV10-3 and J is TRBJ1-1; D is ambiguous. Trimming removed 10 bases from V and 3 bases from J, with 15 bases in between. Germline CDR1 and CDR2: ENHRY and SYGVKD. The CDR3 totals 13 residues.

This chain connects TRBV2 to TRBJ2-3; D might be TRBD2 (5 bases). CDR1 is SNHLY and CDR2 is FYNNEI in the germline V gene. The CDR3 sequence is 17 residues long. V lost 7 bases, J lost 5 bases, and 25 bases lay in between. This CDR3 is CASTPLPARAGVDTQYF. Here the CDR3 DNA reads TGTGCCAGCACCCCCCTTCCGGCGAGGGCCGGGGTAGATACGCAGTATTTT.

This chain connects TRBV5-4 to TRBJ2-1, with TRBD1 identical over 8 bases. The CDR3 length is 15 residues. The V gene end was trimmed by 3 bases and the J gene end by 1 base; junction bases not matched to a gene: 3. Germline CDR1 SGHNT, CDR2 YYREEE (reference sequence). CDR3 region: CASSSTGDSYNEQFF. The CDR3 nucleotides are TGTGCCAGCAGCTCGACAGGGGATTCCTACAATGAGCAGTTCTTC.

This chain links TRBV24-1 with TRBJ1-2, with D perhaps matching TRBD1 (5 bases). This CDR3 contains 14 residues. Germline CDR1 is KGHDR and CDR2 is SFDVKD. Trimming took off 2 bases at V and 4 bases at J, with 10 bases between the two ends. CDR3 in DNA: TGTGCCACCAGTGATTCGGGACGGATCTATGGCTACACCTTC. This encodes CATSDSGRIYGYTF.

The chain carries TRBV7-6 and TRBJ2-5; no definite D call. The CDR3 is 12 residues long. Trimming left V 5 bases short and J 7 bases short, with 11 bases between. Germline V gene sequence: CDR1 SGHVS, CDR2 FNYEAQ. CDR3 in amino acids: CASSQSLGTQYF. The CDR3 DNA is TGTGCCAGCAGCCAATCGTTAGGGACCCAGTACTTC.

The chain employs TRBV18 and TRBJ2-3; 10 nucleotides match TRBD2. Unmatched junction bases numbered 4, after V lost 8 bases and J lost 2 bases. Germline CDR1 is KGHSH and CDR2 is LQKENI. This CDR3 has 14 amino acids. CDR3 loop: CASRGLAHTDTQYF. The CDR3 DNA follows: TGTGCCAGCCGGGGACTAGCGCACACAGATACGCAGTATTTT.

This clone has only one observation. The chain couples TRBV6-2 or TRBV6-3 to TRBJ1-6; no clear D gene. Per the germline V gene, CDR1 is MNHEY and CDR2 is SVGEGT. CDR3 length: 12 amino acids. V lost 2 bases to trimming and J lost 6 bases, with 2 bases between them. DNA of the CDR3: TGTGCCAGCAGTTACGTTAATTCACCCCTCCACTTT. The encoded protein is CASSYVNSPLHF.

The CDR3 DNA sequence: TGTGCCAGCAGAGAGGGTGGGCCCGGGGAGCTGTTTTTT. Translated, it gives CASREGGPGELFF. The rearrangement uses TRBV6-5 and TRBJ2-2; maybe TRBD2 (5 bases). Germline V lookup: CDR1 MNHEY, CDR2 SVGAGI. V was shortened by 6 bases and J by 6 bases, with 11 bases between the two germline ends. This CDR3 is 13 amino acids long.

This chain uses TRBV19 with TRBJ2-7; D might be TRBD1 or TRBD2, each matching 5 bases. Germline loops: CDR1 LNHDA, CDR2 SQIVND (reference sequence). The CDR3 length is 14 residues. Trimming took off 7 bases at V and 2 bases at J, with 15 bases between the two ends. The CDR3, as DNA: TGTGCCAGTACCCCAGGGACGGTTCCCTACGAGCAGTACTTC. This encodes CASTPGTVPYEQYF.

J is TRBJ1-5 and V is TRBV27; no definite D call. Germline loops: CDR1 MNHEY, CDR2 SMNVEV (reference sequence). This CDR3 is built from 15 residues. V was clipped by 6 bases and J by 4 bases, with 16 bases between them. The CDR3 DNA sequence: TGTGCCAGCAGGCGATTCTTTGGGCCGAATCAGCCCCAGCATTTT. Amino acids: CASRRFFGPNQPQHF.

CDR3 DNA sequence: TGTGCCACCAGCAGCCCAAGGGGGAGTAGGAACGAGCAGTACTTC. Amino acid sequence: CATSSPRGSRNEQYF. J is TRBJ2-7 and V is TRBV15; perhaps TRBD1 as D (6 bases). Trimming removed 3 bases from V and 5 bases from J, with 17 bases in between. Per germline, CDR1 LNHNV and CDR2 YYDKDF (reference sequence). This CDR3 is built from 15 residues.

The CDR3 reads CASSPPGGGYNEQFF. In nucleotides, the CDR3 is TGTGCCAGCAGCCCCCCCGGCGGCGGCTACAATGAGCAGTTCTTC. The chain links TRBV7-2 to TRBJ2-1, with D uncertain. Germline V gene sequence: CDR1 SGHTA, CDR2 FQGNSA. The CDR3 is 15 amino acids. V lost 5 bases and J lost 3, with 14 bases in between.

This sequence joins TRBV5-4 and TRBJ1-2; D gene uncertain. The length of the CDR3 is 13 residues. Germline loops: CDR1 SGHNT, CDR2 YYREEE (reference sequence). V lost 0 bases, J lost 8 bases, and 11 bases lay in between. In DNA, the CDR3 is TGTGCCAGCAGCTTGGTTCAGATGGGAGGCTACACCTTC. The encoded protein is CASSLVQMGGYTF.

This clone was observed once. The V gene is TRBV28, the J gene TRBJ1-6; 9 bases map to TRBD1. V lost 8 bases, J lost 9 bases, and 11 bases stayed unmatched. Per the germline V gene, CDR1 is MDHEN and CDR2 is SYDVKM. The CDR3 runs to 15 residues. The chain's CDR3 is CASQGPGQGSSPLHF. The CDR3 DNA reads as TGTGCCAGCCAGGGACCGGGACAGGGAAGTTCACCCCTCCACTTT.

The V call is TRBV27, the J call TRBJ2-1; perhaps TRBD2 as D (5 bases). Trimming cost V 2 bases and J 2 bases, with 10 bases left between them. The CDR3 totals 15 residues. Germline assignment: CDR1 MNHEY and CDR2 SMNVEV (reference sequence). The CDR3 DNA reads TGTGCCAGCAGTTTAAGGGAGAGGGCCTACAATGAGCAGTTCTTC. Translating it yields CASSLRERAYNEQFF.

This chain connects TRBV9 to TRBJ2-1, with 9 bases lining up with TRBD2. The CDR3 runs to 15 residues. The trim removed 0 bases at V and 7 bases at J, leaving 5 bases unmatched. From germline, CDR1 is SGDLS and CDR2 YYNGEE. DNA for the CDR3: TGTGCCAGCAGCGTAGGCGGGGGGGTTGGAAATGAGCAGTTCTTC. It specifies CASSVGGGVGNEQFF. The full variable domain, completed using reference TRBV9 and TRBJ2-1, is DSGVTQTPKHLITATGQRVTLRCSPRSGDLSVYWYQQSLDQGLQFLIQYYNGEERAKGNILERFSAQQFPDLHSELNLSSLELGDSALYFCASSVGGGVGNEQFFGPGTRLTVL.